A selection of T cell receptor beta chains follows, all from one sample in a study of graft-versus-host responses after intestinal transplantation. The repertoire was sequenced with immunoSEQ multiplex PCR; TCRdb's copy has only in-frame clones and lacks some. The data hold about 86,000 clones, with about 88% observed a single time. No antigen has been identified for these receptors. The sample in question was unstimulated CD4+ T cells sorted from spleen or lymph node cells, obtained before transplant. Source of these receptors: a human donor who was the organ donor for an intestinal transplant. The CDR3 runs from the conserved cysteine through the conserved F or W. The order of the fields is D gene, clone size, V gene, J gene, CDR3 DNA, CDR3 protein. The D gene is left open where the match is weak. Some rows have no size entry. The others give once, few or many, or a class for an expanded clone.

>TRBD1|NA|TRBV6-6|TRBJ1-2
TGTGCCAGCAGACTGACAGGGGTCCATGGCTACACCTTC
CASRLTGVHGYTF
>NA|NA|TRBV27|TRBJ1-5
TGTGCCAGCAGTTGGCGGGGAGGGCCTAATCAGCCCCAGCATTTT
CASSWRGGPNQPQHF
>NA|few|TRBV19|TRBJ2-7
TGTGCCAGTAAGGAAGGGGGAAACTACGAGCAGTACTTC
CASKEGGNYEQYF
>TRBD1|NA|TRBV5-6|TRBJ2-5
TGTGCCAGCAGCTTGGGGGTACCATCCCGGGACAGTGGAGAGACCCAGTACTTC
CASSLGVPSRDSGETQYF
>TRBD2|NA|TRBV18|TRBJ2-3
TGTGCCAGCTCACCGCTTAGCGGGAGTAGCACAGATACGCAGTATTTT
CASSPLSGSSTDTQYF
>NA|NA|TRBV5-1|TRBJ2-7
TGCGCCAGCAGCTTGGCGGGCGGGACCCGCTCTAACGAGCAGTACTTC
CASSLAGGTRSNEQYF
>TRBD1|NA|TRBV6-5|TRBJ2-7
TGTGCCAGCGCACGACAGGGGCTGAGGTACGAGCAGTACTTC
CASARQGLRYEQYF
>NA|NA|TRBV20-1|TRBJ2-5
TGCAGTGCTAGAGAAGGGGCGCGGGATAACTTC
CSAREGARDNF
>TRBD2|NA|TRBV11-3|TRBJ2-2
TGTGCCAGCAGCTCTCCGACTAGCGGGACCGGGGAGCTGTTTTTT
CASSSPTSGTGELFF
>NA|NA|TRBV2|TRBJ2-2
TGTGCCAGCAGTACTGACACCGGGGAGCTGTTTTTT
CASSTDTGELFF
>NA|NA|TRBV19|TRBJ2-7
TGTGCCAGTAGTGACCCCGGGAGATCCTACGAGCAGTACTTC
CASSDPGRSYEQYF
>NA|NA|TRBV10-3|TRBJ1-3
TGTGCCATCAGTGACGGGGGTTGGTACTCTGGAAACACCATATATTTT
CAISDGGWYSGNTIYF
>TRBD1|once|TRBV9|TRBJ1-2
TGTGCCAGCAGCGTAGCCTCAGGGGGCTATGGCTACACCTTC
CASSVASGGYGYTF
>NA|once|TRBV7-2|TRBJ2-7
TGTGCCAGCAGCTGGGACATGGGTGGCTCCTACGAGCAGTACTTC
CASSWDMGGSYEQYF
>NA|NA|TRBV11-3|TRBJ2-7
TGTGCCAGCAGCTTCACCTTGGCCCAGGGGCCCTACGAGCAGTACTTC
CASSFTLAQGPYEQYF
>NA|NA|TRBV7-9|TRBJ1-3
TGTGCCAGCGGCCTGGATGGGCTGAACACCATATATTTT
CASGLDGLNTIYF
>TRBD1|once|TRBV4-1|TRBJ1-1
TGCGCCAGCAGCCAAGATCGTGACAGGGGGCGAGTAGGCGCTGAAGCTTTCTTT
CASSQDRDRGRVGAEAFF
>NA|NA|TRBV6-1|TRBJ1-2
TGTGCCAGCAGTGTCAGGTATAGGGAGAGCTATGGCTACACCTTC
CASSVRYRESYGYTF
>NA|NA|TRBV7-9|TRBJ1-3
TGTGCCAGCAGCTCCGACACCTCTGGAAACACCATATATTTT
CASSSDTSGNTIYF
>TRBD1|NA|TRBV9|TRBJ1-2
TGTGCCAGCAGCGGACGGACAGGGGGATACGGCTACACCTTC
CASSGRTGGYGYTF
>TRBD1|few|TRBV4-1|TRBJ1-6
TGCGCCAGCAGCCAAGGGAAGGGACAGAGGATTTCGGCCCTCCACTTT
CASSQGKGQRISALHF
>TRBD2|once|TRBV28|TRBJ2-5
TGTGCCAGCAGACTCGCCGGGACTAGCGGGAGGGCGTCTCAGTACTTC
CASRLAGTSGRASQYF
>NA|NA|TRBV28|TRBJ1-2
TGTGCCAGCAGTTTAGGGGCAGGGTATGGCTACACCTTC
CASSLGAGYGYTF
>NA|few|TRBV2|TRBJ1-3
TGTGCCAGCAGTGGGACAGTCTCTGGAAACACCATATATTTT
CASSGTVSGNTIYF
>NA|NA|TRBV11-2|TRBJ1-1
TGTGCCAGCAGCCCAACGAGCCGGGGGGTGGCTTTCTTT
CASSPTSRGVAFF
>TRBD1|NA|TRBV19|TRBJ2-6
TGTGCCAGTAGTATTACAGGGGCTGGGGCCAACGTCCTGACTTTC
CASSITGAGANVLTF
>NA|once|TRBV25-1|TRBJ1-1
TGTGCCAGCAGTGCTCAGATCAGGGAGAACACTGAAGCTTTCTTT
CASSAQIRENTEAFF
>TRBD2|NA|TRBV9|TRBJ2-3
TGTGCCAGCAGCGTAGGGGCTAGCGGAGTCACAGATACGCAGTATTTT
CASSVGASGVTDTQYF
>TRBD1|NA|TRBV2|TRBJ1-1
TGTGCCAGCGGGCCGCGACAGGGGCGGTACACTGAAGCTTTCTTT
CASGPRQGRYTEAFF
>NA|once|TRBV5-4|TRBJ2-7
TGTGCCAGCAGCTTGGGACAGAGGGAGCAGTACTTC
CASSLGQREQYF
>NA|NA|TRBV6-5|TRBJ1-3
TGTGCCAGCAGTTCCGTCGGTCCTGGAAACACCATATATTTT
CASSSVGPGNTIYF
>TRBD1|NA|TRBV30|TRBJ2-7
TGTGCCTGGAGCGACAGGGCCTACGAGCAGTACTTC
CAWSDRAYEQYF
>TRBD2|NA|TRBV5-5|TRBJ2-7
TGTGCCAGCAGCTTGTCGGGACTAGTCGCCTACGAGCAGTACTTC
CASSLSGLVAYEQYF